This T cell receptor beta chain was captured in a study of HIV-infected patients and healthy controls. Points from the study as a whole: Significantly higher mean Gini indices appeared in HIV-infected repertoires, possibly reflecting oligoclonality. Study cohorts differed slightly in age and sex, but this did not explain diversity differences.

The junction had 12 bases not matched to a gene; V was cut back by 2 bases and J by 4 bases. The CDR3 extends over 17 amino acids. Germline values: CDR1 MNHEY, CDR2 SMNVEV (reference sequence). No cell fractionation was done, so the repertoire covers all unsorted peripheral blood T cells. This clonotype was picked up a small number of times. What it binds is not known. 500 ng RNA was reverse transcribed with alpha and beta constant-region primers. Using multiplexing indices, alpha and beta chain libraries were generated apart by chain-specific third strand synthesis. The cDNA received a 5' RACE adapter containing a random hexamer plus an SP2 sequencing primer site. TCRdb fed the 5' RACE reads into MiXCR, producing one record per CDR3 protein. Of roughly 22,000 distinct CDR3 sequences listed, 8.5% were seen once; the top ten hold under 5%.

This sequence joins TRBV27 and TRBJ1-1; TRBD1 matches at 8 bases. Material: blood. The receptor was derived from an adult in good health. CDR3 sequence (DNA): TGTGCCAGCAGTTTAGGTGTGTTGGGCAGGGGGCCCACTGAAGCTTTCTTT. Amino acid sequence: CASSLGVLGRGPTEAFF.